This T cell receptor (beta chain) was found in a study of blood T cell repertoires in COVID-19. The CDR3 runs 10 residues. Germline loops: CDR1 SQVTM, CDR2 ANQGSEA. The V gene lost 3 bases and the J gene lost 13 bases, with 9 bases spanning the gap. The repertoire was sequenced with immunoSEQ multiplex PCR; TCRdb's copy has only in-frame clones and lacks some. This table holds approximately 400,000 clones, over 80% found once. Clinical history as reported by participants underpinned cohort assignment. The rearrangement uses TRBV29-1 and TRBJ1-4, with D hard to call. Specimen: PBMCs or T cells enriched from blood (not recorded which). The sequence derives from a woman aged 50 to 60 who had recovered from COVID-19. The CDR3 bases are TGCAGCGTTGAGGTCGGAGGACTGTTTTTT. It yields the protein CSVEVGGLFF.